This T cell receptor (beta chain) was captured in a study of T cell changes during pregnancy in multiple sclerosis. Measured with immunoSEQ multiplex PCR; TCRdb has only the in-frame clones, and not every one. The sample has about 36,000 clones; 91% are singletons. The CDR3 spans 15 residues. Trimming took 4 bases from V and 2 from J, leaving 13 bases between them. This specimen was CD4+ T cells from peripheral blood mononuclear cells, taken in the second trimester of pregnancy. The source is a female donor in good health, enrolled as a control in a pregnancy study. The genes are TRBV5-7 and TRBJ1-5; D uncertain. TRBV5-7 is classed as an ORF, of uncertain function. The chain's CDR3 is CASSKNGVGNQPQHF. The DNA of the CDR3 is TGTGCCAGCAGCAAAAACGGGGTTGGCAATCAGCCCCAGCATTTT.